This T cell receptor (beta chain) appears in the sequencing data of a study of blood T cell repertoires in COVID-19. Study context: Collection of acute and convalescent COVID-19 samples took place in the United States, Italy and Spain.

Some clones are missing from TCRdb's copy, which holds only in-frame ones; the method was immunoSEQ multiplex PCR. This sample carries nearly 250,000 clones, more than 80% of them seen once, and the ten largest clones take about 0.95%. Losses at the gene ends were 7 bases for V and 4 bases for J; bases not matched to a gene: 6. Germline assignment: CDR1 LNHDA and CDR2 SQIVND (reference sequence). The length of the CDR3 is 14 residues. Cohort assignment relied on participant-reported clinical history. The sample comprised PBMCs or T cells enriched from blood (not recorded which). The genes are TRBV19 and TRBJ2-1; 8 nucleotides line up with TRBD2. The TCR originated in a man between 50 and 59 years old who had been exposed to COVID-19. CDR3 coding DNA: TGTGCCAGTAAAAGTAGCGGGGCTTACAATGAGCAGTTCTTC. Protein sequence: CASKSSGAYNEQFF.